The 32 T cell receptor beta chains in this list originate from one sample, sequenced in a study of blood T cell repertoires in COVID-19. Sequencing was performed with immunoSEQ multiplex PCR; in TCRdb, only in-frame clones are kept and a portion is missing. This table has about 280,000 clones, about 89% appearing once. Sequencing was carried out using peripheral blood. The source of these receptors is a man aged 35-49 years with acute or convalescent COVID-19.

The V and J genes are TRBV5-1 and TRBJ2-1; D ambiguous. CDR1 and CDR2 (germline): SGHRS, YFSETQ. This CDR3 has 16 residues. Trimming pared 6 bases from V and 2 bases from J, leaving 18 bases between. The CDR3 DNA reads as TGCGCCAGCACCTCCATCCCCGGCGCGGCCTACAATGAGCAGTTCTTC. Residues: CASTSIPGAAYNEQFF. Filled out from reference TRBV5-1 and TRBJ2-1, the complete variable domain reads KAGVTQTPRYLIKTRGQQVTLSCSPISGHRSVSWYQQTPGQGLQFLFEYFSETQRNKGNFPGRFSGRQFSNSRSEMNVSTLELGDSALYLCASTSIPGAAYNEQFFGPGTRLTVL.

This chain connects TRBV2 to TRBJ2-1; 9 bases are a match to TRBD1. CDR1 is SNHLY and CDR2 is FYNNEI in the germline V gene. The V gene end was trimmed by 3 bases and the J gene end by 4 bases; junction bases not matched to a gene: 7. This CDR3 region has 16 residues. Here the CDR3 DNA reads TGTGCCAGCAGTGAGTGGTTGGGACAGGGATACAATGAGCAGTTCTTC. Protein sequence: CASSEWLGQGYNEQFF.

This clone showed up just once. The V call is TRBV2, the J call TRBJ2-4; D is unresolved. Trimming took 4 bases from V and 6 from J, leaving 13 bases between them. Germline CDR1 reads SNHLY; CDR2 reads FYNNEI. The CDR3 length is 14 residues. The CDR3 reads CASSAGQEGNIQYF. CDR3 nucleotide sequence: TGTGCCAGCAGTGCTGGGCAGGAAGGAAACATTCAGTACTTC.

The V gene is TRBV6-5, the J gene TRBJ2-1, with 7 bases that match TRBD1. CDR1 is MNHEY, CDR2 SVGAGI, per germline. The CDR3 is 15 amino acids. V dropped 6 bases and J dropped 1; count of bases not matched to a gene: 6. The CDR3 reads CASSRDRPSYNEQFF. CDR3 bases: TGTGCCAGCAGCCGGGACAGACCGTCCTACAATGAGCAGTTCTTC.

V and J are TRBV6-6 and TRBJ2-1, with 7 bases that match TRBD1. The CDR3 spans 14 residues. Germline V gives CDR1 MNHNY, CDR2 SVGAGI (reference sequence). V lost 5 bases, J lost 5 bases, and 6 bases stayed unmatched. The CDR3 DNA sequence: TGTGCCAGCAGTCCCCAGGGGGTCCACAATGAGCAGTTCTTC. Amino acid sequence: CASSPQGVHNEQFF.

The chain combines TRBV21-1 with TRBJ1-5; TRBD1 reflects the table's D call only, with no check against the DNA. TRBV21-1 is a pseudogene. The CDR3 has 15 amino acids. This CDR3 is CARAGDRWDNQPQHF. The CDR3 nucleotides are TGTGCCAGGGCAGGGGACAGGTGGGACAATCAGCCCCAGCATTTT.

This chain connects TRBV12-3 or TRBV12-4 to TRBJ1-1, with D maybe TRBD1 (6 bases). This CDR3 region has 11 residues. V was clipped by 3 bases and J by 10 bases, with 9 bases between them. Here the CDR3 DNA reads TGTGCCAGCAGTTTCCAGGGGAGAGCTTTCTTT. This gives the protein CASSFQGRAFF.

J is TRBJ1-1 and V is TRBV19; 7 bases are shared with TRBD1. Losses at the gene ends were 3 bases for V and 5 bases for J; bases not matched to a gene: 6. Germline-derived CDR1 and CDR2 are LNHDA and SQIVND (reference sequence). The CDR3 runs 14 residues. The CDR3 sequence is CASSIGQAATEAFF. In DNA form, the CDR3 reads TGTGCCAGTAGTATCGGACAGGCTGCGACTGAAGCTTTCTTT.

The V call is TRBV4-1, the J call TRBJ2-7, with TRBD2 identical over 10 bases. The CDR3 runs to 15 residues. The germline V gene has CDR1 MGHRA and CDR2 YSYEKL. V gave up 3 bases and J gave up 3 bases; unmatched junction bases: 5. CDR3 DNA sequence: TGCGCCAGCAGCCATAGCGGGGGGTTCGACTACGAGCAGTACTTC. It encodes CASSHSGGFDYEQYF.

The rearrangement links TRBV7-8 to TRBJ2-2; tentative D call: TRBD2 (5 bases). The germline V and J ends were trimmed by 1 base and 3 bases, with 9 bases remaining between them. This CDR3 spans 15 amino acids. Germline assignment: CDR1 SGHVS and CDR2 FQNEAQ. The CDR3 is CASSLGRRDTGELFF. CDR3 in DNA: TGTGCCAGCAGCTTAGGGAGGCGGGACACCGGGGAGCTGTTTTTT.

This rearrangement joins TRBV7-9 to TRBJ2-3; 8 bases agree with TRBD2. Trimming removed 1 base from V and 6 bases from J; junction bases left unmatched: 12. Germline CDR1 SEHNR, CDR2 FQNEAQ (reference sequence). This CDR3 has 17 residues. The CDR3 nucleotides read TGTGCCAGCAGCTTAGGGCTCGCGGGGGGTGCTGGGGATACGCAGTATTTT. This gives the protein CASSLGLAGGAGDTQYF.

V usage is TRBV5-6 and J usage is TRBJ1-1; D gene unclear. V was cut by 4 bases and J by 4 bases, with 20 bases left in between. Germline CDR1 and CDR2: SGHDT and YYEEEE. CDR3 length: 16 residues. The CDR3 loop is CASSGSGGRVRTEAFF. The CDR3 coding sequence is TGTGCCAGCAGCGGGTCAGGCGGGCGGGTCCGCACTGAAGCTTTCTTT.

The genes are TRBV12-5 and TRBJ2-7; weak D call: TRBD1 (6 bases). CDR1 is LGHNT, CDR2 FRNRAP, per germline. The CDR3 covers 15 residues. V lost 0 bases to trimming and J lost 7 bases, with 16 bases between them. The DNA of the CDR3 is TGTGCTAGTGGTTTGGTACAGGCAGGGGTGGGTGAGCAGTACTTC. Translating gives CASGLVQAGVGEQYF. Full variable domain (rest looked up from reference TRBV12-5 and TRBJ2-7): DARVTQTPRHKVTEMGQEVTMRCQPILGHNTVFWYRQTMMQGLELLAYFRNRAPLDDSGMPKDRFSAEMPDATLATLKIQPSEPRDSAVYFCASGLVQAGVGEQYFGPGTRLTVT.

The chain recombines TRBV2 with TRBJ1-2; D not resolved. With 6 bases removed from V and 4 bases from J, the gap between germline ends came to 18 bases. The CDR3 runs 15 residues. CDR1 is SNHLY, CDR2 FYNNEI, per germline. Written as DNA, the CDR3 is TGTGCCAGCAGCCCCCTCGCGGCGGGTCCCTATGGCTACACCTTC. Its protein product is CASSPLAAGPYGYTF. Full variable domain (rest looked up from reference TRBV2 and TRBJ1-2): EPEVTQTPSHQVTQMGQEVILRCVPISNHLYFYWYRQILGQKVEFLVSFYNNEISEKSEIFDDQFSVERPDGSNFTLKIRSTKLEDSAMYFCASSPLAAGPYGYTFGSGTRLTVV.

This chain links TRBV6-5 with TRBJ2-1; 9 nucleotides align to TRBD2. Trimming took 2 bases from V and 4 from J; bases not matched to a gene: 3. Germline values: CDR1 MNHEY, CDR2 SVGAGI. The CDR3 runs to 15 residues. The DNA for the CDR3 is TGTGCCAGCAGTTACGGCGGGGGGGCGTACAATGAGCAGTTCTTC. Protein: CASSYGGGAYNEQFF.

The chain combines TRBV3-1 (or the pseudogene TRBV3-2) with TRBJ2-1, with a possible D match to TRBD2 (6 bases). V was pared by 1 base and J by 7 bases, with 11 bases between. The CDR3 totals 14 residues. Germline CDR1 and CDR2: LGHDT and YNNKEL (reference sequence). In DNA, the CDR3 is TGTGCCAGCAGCCAAGCGGCAAGCGGGAATGAGCAGTTCTTC. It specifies CASSQAASGNEQFF.

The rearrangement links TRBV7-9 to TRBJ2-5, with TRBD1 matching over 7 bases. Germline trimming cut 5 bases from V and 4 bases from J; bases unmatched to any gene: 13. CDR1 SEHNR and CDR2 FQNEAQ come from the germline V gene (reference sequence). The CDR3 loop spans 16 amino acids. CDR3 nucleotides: TGTGCCAGCAGCCACCCGACAGGGAGTCTCCGAGAGACCCAGTACTTC. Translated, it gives CASSHPTGSLRETQYF.

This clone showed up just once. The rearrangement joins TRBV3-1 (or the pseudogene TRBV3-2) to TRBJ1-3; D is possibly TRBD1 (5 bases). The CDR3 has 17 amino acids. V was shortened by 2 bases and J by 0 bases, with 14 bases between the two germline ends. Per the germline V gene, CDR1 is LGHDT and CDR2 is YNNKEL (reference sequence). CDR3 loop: CASSQKGGTNSGNTIYF. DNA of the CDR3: TGTGCCAGCAGCCAAAAAGGAGGGACGAACTCTGGAAACACCATATATTTT.

In DNA, the CDR3 is TGTGCCAGCAGCTCGGGACAGGGAAACACCATATATTTT. Encoded protein: CASSSGQGNTIYF. The rearrangement joins TRBV7-2 to TRBJ1-3, with 7 bases matching TRBD1. The CDR3 covers 13 residues. The germline V gene encodes CDR1 SGHTA and CDR2 FQGNSA. The V segment lost 4 bases and the J segment 4 bases; nucleotides outside the gene matches: 1.

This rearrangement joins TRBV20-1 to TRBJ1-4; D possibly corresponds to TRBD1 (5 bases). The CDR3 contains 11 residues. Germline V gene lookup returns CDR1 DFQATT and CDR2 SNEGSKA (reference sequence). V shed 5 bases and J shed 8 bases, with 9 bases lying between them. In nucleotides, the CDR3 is TGCAGTGCTGAGAAGGGGGAAAAACTGTTTTTT. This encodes CSAEKGEKLFF.

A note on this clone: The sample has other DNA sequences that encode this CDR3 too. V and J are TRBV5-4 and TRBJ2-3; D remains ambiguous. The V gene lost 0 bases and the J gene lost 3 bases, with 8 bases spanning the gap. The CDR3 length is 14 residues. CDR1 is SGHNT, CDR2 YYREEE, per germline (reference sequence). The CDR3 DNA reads TGTGCCAGCAGCTTGGACAGATTGACAGATACGCAGTATTTT. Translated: CASSLDRLTDTQYF.

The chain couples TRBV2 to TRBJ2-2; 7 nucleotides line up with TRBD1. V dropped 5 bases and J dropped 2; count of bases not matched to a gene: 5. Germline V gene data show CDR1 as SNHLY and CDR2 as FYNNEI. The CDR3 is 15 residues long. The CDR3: CASSLTGANTGELFF. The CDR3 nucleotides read TGTGCCAGCAGTCTTACAGGGGCTAACACCGGGGAGCTGTTTTTT. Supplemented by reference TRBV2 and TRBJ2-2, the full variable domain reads EPEVTQTPSHQVTQMGQEVILRCVPISNHLYFYWYRQILGQKVEFLVSFYNNEISEKSEIFDDQFSVERPDGSNFTLKIRSTKLEDSAMYFCASSLTGANTGELFFGEGSRLTVL.

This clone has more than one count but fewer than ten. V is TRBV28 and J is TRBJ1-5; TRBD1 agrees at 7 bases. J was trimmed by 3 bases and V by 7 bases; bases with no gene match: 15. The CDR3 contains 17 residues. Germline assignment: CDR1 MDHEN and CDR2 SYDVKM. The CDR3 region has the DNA TGTGCCAGCATCTCTCGACAGGGACATAGTCCCAATCAGCCCCAGCATTTT. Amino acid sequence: CASISRQGHSPNQPQHF.

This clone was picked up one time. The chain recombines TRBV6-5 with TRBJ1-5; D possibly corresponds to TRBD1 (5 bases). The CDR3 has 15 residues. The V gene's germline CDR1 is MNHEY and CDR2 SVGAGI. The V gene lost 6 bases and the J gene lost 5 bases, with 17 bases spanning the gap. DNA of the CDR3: TGTGCCAGCAGCTACCAACAGGCCGCACATCAGCCCCAGCATTTT. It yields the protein CASSYQQAAHQPQHF.

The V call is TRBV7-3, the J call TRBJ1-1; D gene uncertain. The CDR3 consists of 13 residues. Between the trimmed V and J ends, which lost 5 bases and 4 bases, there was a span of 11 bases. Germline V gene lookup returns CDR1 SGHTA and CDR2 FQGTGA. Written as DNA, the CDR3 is TGTGCCAGCAGCCGATATGGCAGCACTGAAGCTTTCTTT. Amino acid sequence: CASSRYGSTEAFF.

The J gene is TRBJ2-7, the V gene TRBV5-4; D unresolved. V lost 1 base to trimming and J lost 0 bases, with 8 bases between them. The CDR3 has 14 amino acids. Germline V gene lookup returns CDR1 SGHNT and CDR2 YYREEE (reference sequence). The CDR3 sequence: CASSLPSSSYEQYF. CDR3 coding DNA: TGTGCCAGCAGCTTGCCTTCCAGCTCCTACGAGCAGTACTTC.

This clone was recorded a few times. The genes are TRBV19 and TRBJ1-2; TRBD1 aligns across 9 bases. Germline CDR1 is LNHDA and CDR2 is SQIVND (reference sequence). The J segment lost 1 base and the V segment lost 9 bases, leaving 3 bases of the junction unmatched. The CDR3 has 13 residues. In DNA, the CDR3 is TGTGCCAGCGGGACAGGGCTTAACTATGGCTACACCTTC. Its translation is CASGTGLNYGYTF.

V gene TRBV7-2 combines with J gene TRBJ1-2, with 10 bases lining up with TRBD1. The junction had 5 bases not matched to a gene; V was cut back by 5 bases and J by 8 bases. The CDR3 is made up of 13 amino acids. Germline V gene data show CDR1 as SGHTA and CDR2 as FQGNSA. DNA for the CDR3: TGTGCCAGCAGCCGACAGGGGGCGCGAGGCTACACCTTC. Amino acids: CASSRQGARGYTF.

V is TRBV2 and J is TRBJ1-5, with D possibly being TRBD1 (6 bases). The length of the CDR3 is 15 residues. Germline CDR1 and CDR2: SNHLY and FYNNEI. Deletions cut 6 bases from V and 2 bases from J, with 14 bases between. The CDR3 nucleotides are TGTGCCAGCAGCTTAGGGGGTTGGGGCAATCAGCCCCAGCATTTT. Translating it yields CASSLGGWGNQPQHF.

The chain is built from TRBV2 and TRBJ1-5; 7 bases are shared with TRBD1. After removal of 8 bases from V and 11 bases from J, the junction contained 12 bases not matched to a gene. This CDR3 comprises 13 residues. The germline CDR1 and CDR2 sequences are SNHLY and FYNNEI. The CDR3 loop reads CASVDRVGWAQHF. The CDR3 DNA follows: TGTGCCAGCGTCGACAGGGTGGGGTGGGCCCAGCATTTT.

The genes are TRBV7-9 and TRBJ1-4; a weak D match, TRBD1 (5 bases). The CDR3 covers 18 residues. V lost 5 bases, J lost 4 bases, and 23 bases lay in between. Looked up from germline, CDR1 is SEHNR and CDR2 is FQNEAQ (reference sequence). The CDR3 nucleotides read TGTGCCAGCAGCGCTAGTAGGGGCGTTTTCTTCCTTAATGAAAAACTGTTTTTT. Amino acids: CASSASRGVFFLNEKLFF.

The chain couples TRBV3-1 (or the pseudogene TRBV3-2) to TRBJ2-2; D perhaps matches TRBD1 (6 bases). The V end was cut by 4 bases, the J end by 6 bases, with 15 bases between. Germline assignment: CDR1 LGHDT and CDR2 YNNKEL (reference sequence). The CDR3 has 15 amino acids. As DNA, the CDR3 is TGTGCCAGCAGCCTCGGGGACATGAGGGCCGGGGAGCTGTTTTTT. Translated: CASSLGDMRAGELFF.